This paragraph covers one T cell receptor (beta chain) sequence. Its specificity is not known. 13 Jbeta primers and 60 Vbeta primers were used for the PCR. Authors' methods: A later analysis counted approximately 88 million unique TCR beta chains, some 12 million shared. Only in-frame clones appear in the TCRdb table, and some are missing; sequencing was by immunoSEQ multiplex PCR. The V and J calls and clone size are taken from that table; D and trimming were inferred from the DNA. The sample has roughly 160,000 clones; roughly 84% are singletons. Donors consisted of healthy bone marrow donors. The data derive from a study of cytomegalovirus exposure and HLA in healthy donors. The CDR3 length is 15 residues. The germline V gene has CDR1 LGHNA and CDR2 YNFKEQ. V was pared by 4 bases and J by 7 bases, with 9 bases of the junction left unmatched. Regarding the study as a whole: TCR beta V- and J-gene trimming was later associated with a missense DCLRE1C variant. Fewer than 20,000 TCR beta sequences were associated with HLA alleles at 0.05 false discovery rate in a later analysis.

This TCR was recovered from a man younger than 40 in good health and CMV-seronegative. The material sequenced was PBMCs. The chain uses TRBV4-2 and TRBJ2-2, with 7 nucleotides matching TRBD2. CDR3 bases: TGTGCCAGCAGCCCTACGCGGGAGCTAGGCGGGGAGCTGTTTTTT. Translation: CASSPTRELGGELFF.